This TCR beta chain was identified in a study of blood T cells in healthy people across ages. In germline, CDR1 is MNHEY, CDR2 SVGEGT. This CDR3 is 16 amino acids long. The trim removed 3 bases at V and 5 bases at J, leaving 8 bases unmatched. For the second PCR, which ran for roughly 6 to 11 cycles, a sample-barcoded 5' primer and a J-beta primer mix were used. Paired-end reads containing CDR3 totaled no fewer than 2.5 million for each sample. Via MiXCR, TCRdb re-called the 5' RACE reads, giving one row per CDR3 protein. Of approximately 1.5 million distinct CDR3 sequences listed, 30% to 40% were seen once; the top ten hold approximately 10%. Findings and caveats of the study: With unsorted PBMCs, a conclusive comparison of naive versus antigen-experienced cells was not possible. It was not known whether donors were CMV positive (a possible confounder of expanded clonotype changes).

Comments on this clonotype: Its antigen is undetermined.

V is TRBV6-2 or TRBV6-3 and J is TRBJ2-7, with 12 bases fitting TRBD2. The sample was blood. The source of this sequence is a woman aged 25 to 39 in good health. The CDR3 sequence: CASSYFRLAGAHEQYF. CDR3 nucleotide sequence: TGTGCCAGCAGTTATTTCAGACTAGCGGGAGCCCACGAGCAGTACTTC.